This T cell receptor beta chain was found in a study of patients and donors after allogeneic stem cell transplantation. Each CDR3 protein is one row after TCRdb ran MiXCR on the RT-PCR reads. The sample lists 150,000 or so distinct CDR3 sequences, 24% occurring once. The CDR3 has 12 amino acids. CDR1 is SQVTM, CDR2 ANQGSEA, per germline. The ends were cut back, 4 bases at V and 2 bases at J, with 6 bases in the middle. The sample taken for sequencing was blood, either unsorted or a sorted T cell fraction (not recorded which). The TCR was taken from a human donor who was either an allogeneic HSCT recipient or a stem cell or donor lymphocyte infusion donor (not recorded which). It is not recorded whose cells these are; they may come from a transplant donor. The V call is TRBV29-1, the J call TRBJ2-1; no reliable D call. CDR3 DNA sequence: TGCAGCGTTGCTCGCGCCTACAATGAGCAGTTCTTC. Translated: CSVARAYNEQFF.